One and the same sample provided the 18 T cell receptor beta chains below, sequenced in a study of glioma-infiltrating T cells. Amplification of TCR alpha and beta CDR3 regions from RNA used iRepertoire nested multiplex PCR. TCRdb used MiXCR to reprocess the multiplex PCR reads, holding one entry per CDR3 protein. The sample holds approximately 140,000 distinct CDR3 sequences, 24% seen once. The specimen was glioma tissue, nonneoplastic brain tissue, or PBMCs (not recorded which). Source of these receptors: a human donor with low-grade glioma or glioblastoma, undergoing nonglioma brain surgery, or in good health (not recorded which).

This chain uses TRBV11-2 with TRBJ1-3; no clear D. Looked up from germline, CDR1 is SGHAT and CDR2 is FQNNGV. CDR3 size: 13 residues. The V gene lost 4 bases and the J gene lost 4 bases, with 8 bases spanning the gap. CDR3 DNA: TGTGCCAGCAGCTCCGGTCAAGGAAACACCATATATTTT. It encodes CASSSGQGNTIYF.

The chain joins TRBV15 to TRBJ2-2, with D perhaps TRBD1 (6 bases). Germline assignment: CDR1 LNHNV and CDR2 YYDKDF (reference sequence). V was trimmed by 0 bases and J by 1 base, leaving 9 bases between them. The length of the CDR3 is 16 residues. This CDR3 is CATSRDLQGNTGELFF. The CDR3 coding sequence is TGTGCCACCAGCAGAGATCTACAGGGGAACACCGGGGAGCTGTTTTTT.

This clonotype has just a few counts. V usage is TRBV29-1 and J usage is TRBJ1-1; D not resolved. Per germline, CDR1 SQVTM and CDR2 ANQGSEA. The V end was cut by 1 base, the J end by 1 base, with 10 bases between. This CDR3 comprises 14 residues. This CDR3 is CSVEGTASNTEAFF. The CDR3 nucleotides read TGCAGCGTTGAAGGCACAGCGTCGAACACTGAAGCTTTCTTT.

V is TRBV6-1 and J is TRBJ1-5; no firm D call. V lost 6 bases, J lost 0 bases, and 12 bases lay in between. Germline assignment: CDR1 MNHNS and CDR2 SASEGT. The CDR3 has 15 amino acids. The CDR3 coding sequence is TGTGCCAGCAGCGTAACGCAGTATAGCAATCAGCCCCAGCATTTT. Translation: CASSVTQYSNQPQHF.

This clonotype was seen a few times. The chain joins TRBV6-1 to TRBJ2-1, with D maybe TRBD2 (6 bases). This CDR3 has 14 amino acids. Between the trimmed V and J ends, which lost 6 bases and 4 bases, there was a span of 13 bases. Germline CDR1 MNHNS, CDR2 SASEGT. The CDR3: CASRPGGPYNEQFF. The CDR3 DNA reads TGTGCCAGCAGACCCGGGGGACCGTACAATGAGCAGTTCTTC.

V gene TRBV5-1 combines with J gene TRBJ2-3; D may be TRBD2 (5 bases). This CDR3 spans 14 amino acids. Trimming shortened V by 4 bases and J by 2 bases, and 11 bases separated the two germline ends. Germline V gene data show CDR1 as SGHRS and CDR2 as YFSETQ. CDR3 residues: CASSAGPPTDTQYF. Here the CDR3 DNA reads TGCGCCAGCAGCGCGGGCCCTCCCACAGATACGCAGTATTTT.

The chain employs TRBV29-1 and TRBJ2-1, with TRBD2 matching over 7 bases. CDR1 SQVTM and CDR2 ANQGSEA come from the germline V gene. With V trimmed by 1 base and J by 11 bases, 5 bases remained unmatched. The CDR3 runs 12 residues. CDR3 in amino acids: CSVEGGGLQQFF. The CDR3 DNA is TGCAGCGTTGAAGGGGGAGGGCTTCAGCAGTTCTTC.

The CDR3 loop reads CASKVEGFSLYGYTF. The CDR3 DNA sequence: TGTGCCAGCAAAGTGGAGGGCTTCAGCCTCTATGGCTACACCTTC. The chain recombines TRBV6-5 with TRBJ1-2; D unresolved. Deletions cut 7 bases from V and 4 bases from J, with 19 bases between. The CDR3 loop spans 15 amino acids. The germline CDR1 and CDR2 sequences are MNHEY and SVGAGI.

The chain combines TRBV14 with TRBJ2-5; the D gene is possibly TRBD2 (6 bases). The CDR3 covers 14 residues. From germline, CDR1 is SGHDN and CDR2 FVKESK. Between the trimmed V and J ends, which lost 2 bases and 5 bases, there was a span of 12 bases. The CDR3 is CASSQFGGAETQYF. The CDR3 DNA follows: TGTGCCAGCAGCCAATTTGGAGGGGCCGAGACCCAGTACTTC.

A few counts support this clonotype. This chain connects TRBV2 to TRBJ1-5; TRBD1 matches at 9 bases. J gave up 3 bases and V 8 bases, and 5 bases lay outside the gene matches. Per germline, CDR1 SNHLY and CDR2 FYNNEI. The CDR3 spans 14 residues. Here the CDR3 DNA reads TGTGCCAGCGTACGGGACAGGGCCAATCAGCCCCAGCATTTT. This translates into CASVRDRANQPQHF.

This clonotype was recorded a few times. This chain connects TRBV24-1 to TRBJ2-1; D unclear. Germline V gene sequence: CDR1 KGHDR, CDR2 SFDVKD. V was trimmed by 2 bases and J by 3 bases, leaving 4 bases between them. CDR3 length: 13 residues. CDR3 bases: TGTGCCACCAGTGATTGGGGCTACAATGAGCAGTTCTTC. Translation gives CATSDWGYNEQFF.

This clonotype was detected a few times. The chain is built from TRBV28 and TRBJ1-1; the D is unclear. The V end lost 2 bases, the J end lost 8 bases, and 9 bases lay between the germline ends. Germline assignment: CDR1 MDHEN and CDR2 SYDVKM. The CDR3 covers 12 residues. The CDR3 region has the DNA TGTGCCAGCAGTTTAGTTCGCGCGGAAGCTTTCTTT. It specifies CASSLVRAEAFF.

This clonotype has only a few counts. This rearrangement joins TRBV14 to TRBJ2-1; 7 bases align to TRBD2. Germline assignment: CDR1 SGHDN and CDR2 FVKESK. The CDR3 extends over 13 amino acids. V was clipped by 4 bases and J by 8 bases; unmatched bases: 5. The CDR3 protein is CASSLTAGDEQFF. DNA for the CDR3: TGTGCCAGCAGCCTCACTGCGGGGGATGAGCAGTTCTTC. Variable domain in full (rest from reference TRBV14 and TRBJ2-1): EAGVTQFPSHSVIEKGQTVTLRCDPISGHDNLYWYRRVMGKEIKFLLHFVKESKQDESGMPNNRFLAERTGGTYSTLKVQPAELEDSGVYFCASSLTAGDEQFFGPGTRLTVL.

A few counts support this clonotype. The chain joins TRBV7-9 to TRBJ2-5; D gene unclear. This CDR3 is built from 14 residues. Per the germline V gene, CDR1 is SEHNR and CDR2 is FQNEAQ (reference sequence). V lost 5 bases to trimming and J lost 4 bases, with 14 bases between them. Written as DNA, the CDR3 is TGTGCCAGCAGCCCGCGTGGCGCCGGAGAGACCCAGTACTTC. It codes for CASSPRGAGETQYF.

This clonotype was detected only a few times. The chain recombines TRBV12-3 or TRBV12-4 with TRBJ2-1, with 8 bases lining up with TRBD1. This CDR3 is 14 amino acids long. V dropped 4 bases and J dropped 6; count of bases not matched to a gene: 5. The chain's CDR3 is CASSSNRGSNEQFF. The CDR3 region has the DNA TGTGCCAGCAGTTCGAACAGGGGGAGCAATGAGCAGTTCTTC.

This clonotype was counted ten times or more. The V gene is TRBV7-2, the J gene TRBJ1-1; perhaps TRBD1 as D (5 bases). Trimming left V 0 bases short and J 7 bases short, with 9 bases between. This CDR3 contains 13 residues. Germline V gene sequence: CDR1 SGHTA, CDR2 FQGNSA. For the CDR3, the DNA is TGTGCCAGCAGCTTAGCCGGGGGATTTGAAGCTTTCTTT. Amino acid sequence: CASSLAGGFEAFF.

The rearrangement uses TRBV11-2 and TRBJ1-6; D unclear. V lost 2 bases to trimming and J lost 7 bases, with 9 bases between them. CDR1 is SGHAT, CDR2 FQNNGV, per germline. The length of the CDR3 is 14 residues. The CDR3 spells CASSLPGMNSPLHF. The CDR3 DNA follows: TGTGCCAGCAGCTTACCCGGGATGAATTCACCCCTCCACTTT.

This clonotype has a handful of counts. The CDR3 is CASSLVEGNQPQHF. The CDR3 DNA sequence: TGTGCCAGCAGCTTAGTCGAGGGCAATCAGCCCCAGCATTTT. The chain employs TRBV7-9 and TRBJ1-5; D unresolved. The length of the CDR3 is 14 residues. Between the trimmed V and J ends, which lost 1 base and 2 bases, there was a span of 6 bases. Germline assignment: CDR1 SEHNR and CDR2 FQNEAQ (reference sequence).